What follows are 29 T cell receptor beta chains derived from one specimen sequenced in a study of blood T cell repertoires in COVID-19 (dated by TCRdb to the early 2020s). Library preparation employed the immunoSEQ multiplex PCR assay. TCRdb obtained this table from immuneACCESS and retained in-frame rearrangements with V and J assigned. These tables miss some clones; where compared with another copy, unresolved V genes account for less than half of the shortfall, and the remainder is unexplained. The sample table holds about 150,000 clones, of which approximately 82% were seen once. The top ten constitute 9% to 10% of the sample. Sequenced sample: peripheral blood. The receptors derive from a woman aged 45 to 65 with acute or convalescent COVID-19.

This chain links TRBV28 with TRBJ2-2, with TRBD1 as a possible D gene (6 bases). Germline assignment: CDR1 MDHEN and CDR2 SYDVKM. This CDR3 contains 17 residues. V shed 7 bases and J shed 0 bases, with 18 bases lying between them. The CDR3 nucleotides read TGTGCCAGCATCGCCGTCCCCGGGACACCGAACACCGGGGAGCTGTTTTTT. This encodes CASIAVPGTPNTGELFF. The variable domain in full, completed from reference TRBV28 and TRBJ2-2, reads DVKVTQSSRYLVKRTGEKVFLECVQDMDHENMFWYRQDPGLGLRLIYFSYDVKMKEKGDIPEGYSVSREKKERFSLILESASTNQTSMYLCASIAVPGTPNTGELFFGEGSRLTVL.

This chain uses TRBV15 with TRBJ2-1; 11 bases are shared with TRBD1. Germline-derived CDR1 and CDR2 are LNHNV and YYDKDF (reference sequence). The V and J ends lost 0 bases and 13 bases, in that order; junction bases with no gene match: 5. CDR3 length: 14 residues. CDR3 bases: TGTGCCACCAGCAGAGAGGGACAGGGGGAGGAACAGTTCTTC. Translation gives CATSREGQGEEQFF.

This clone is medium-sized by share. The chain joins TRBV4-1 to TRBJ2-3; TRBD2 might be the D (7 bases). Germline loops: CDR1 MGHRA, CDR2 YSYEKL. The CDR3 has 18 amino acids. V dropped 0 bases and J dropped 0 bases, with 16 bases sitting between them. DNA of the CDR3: TGCGCCAGCAGCCAAGATGTCAACCGGGGGGCAAGCACAGATACGCAGTATTTT. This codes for CASSQDVNRGASTDTQYF.

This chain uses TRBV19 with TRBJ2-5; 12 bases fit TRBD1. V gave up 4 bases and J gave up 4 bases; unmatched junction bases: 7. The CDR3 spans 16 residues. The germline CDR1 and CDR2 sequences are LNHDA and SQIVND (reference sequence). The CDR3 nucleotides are TGTGCCAGTAGTACCCGGGACAGGGGGCAGTTAGAGACCCAGTACTTC. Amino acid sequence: CASSTRDRGQLETQYF.

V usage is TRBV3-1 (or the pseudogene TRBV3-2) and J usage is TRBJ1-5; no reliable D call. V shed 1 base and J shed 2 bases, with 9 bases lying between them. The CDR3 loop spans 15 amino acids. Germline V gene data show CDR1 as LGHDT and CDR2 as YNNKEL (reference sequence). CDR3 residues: CASSQGRVGNQPQHF. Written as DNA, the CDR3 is TGTGCCAGCAGCCAAGGAAGAGTGGGCAATCAGCCCCAGCATTTT.

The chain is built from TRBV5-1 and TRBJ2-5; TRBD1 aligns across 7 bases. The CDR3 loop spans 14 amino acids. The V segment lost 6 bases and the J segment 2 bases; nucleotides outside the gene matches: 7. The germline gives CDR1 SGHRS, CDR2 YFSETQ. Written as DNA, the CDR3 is TGCGCCAGCAAAGCCGGGACAGCTCAAGAGACCCAGTACTTC. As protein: CASKAGTAQETQYF.

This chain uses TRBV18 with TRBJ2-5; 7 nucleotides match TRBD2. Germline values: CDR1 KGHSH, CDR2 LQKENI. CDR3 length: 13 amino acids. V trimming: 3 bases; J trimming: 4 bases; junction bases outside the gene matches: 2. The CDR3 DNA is TGTGCCAGCTCACCCGGGGGGACAGAGACCCAGTACTTC. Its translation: CASSPGGTETQYF.

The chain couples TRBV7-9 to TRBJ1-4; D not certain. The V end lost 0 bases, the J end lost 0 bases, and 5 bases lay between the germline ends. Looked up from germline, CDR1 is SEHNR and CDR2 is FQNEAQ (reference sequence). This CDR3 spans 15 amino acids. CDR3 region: CASSLAPSTNEKLFF. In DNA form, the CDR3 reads TGTGCCAGCAGCTTAGCCCCCTCAACTAATGAAAAACTGTTTTTT.

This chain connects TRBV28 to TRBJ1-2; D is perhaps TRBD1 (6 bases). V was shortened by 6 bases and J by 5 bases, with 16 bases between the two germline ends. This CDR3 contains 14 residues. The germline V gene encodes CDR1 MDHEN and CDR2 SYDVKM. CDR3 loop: CASSLPGHLYGYTF. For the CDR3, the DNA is TGTGCCAGCAGCCTACCGGGACATCTGTATGGCTACACCTTC.

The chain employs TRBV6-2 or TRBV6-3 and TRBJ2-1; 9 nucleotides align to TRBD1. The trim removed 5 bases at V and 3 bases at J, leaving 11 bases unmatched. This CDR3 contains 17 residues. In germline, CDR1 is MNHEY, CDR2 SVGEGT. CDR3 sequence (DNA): TGTGCCAGCAGTGTCGAGTTCGGGACAGGGTACTACAATGAGCAGTTCTTC. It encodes CASSVEFGTGYYNEQFF.

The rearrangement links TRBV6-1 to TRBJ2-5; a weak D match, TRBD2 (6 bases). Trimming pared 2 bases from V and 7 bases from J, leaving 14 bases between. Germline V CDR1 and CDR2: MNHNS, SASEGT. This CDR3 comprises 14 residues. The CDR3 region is CASSEKGGTGTQYF. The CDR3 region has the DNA TGTGCCAGCAGTGAAAAAGGAGGGACGGGGACCCAGTACTTC.

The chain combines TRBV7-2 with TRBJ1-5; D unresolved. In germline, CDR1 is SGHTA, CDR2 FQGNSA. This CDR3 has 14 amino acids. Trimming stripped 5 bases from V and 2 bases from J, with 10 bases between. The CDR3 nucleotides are TGTGCCAGCAGCATGAACTTGGGCAATCAGCCCCAGCATTTT. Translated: CASSMNLGNQPQHF.

CDR3 sequence (DNA): TGTGCCAGCAGCCGGACTGGGGGGGCCGATTCACCCCTCCACTTT. As protein: CASSRTGGADSPLHF. J is TRBJ1-6 and V is TRBV5-8; maybe TRBD1 (6 bases). Germline V gene lookup returns CDR1 SGHTS and CDR2 YDEGEE. This CDR3 is 15 amino acids long. Trimming removed 4 bases at V and 8 bases at J, with 16 bases between.

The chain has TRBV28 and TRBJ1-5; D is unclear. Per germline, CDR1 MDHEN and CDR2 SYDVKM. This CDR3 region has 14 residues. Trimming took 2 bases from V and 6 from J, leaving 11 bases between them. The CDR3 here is CASSLDPGGQPQHF. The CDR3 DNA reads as TGTGCCAGCAGTTTAGACCCCGGCGGTCAGCCCCAGCATTTT.

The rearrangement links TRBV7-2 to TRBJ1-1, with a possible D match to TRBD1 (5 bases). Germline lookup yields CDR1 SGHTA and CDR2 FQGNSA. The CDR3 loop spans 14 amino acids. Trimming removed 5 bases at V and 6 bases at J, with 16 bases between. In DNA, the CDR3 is TGTGCCAGCAGCACCGGCGGGGGTCCCCCTGAAGCTTTCTTT. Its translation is CASSTGGGPPEAFF.

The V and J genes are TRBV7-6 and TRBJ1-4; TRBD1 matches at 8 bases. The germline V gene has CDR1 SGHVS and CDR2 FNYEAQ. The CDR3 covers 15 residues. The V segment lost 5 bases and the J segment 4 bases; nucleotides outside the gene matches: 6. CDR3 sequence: CASSPRQGHNEKLFF. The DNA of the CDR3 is TGTGCCAGCAGCCCCCGACAGGGGCATAATGAAAAACTGTTTTTT.

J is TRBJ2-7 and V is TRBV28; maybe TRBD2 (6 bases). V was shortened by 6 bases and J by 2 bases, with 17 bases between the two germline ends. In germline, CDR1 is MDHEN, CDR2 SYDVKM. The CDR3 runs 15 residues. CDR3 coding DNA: TGTGCCAGCAGGACCTTTCGGACTAATACCTACGAGCAGTACTTC. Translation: CASRTFRTNTYEQYF.

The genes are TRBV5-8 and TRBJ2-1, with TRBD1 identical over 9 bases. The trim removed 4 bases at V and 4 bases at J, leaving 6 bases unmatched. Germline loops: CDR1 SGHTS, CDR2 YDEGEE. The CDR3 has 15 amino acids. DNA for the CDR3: TGTGCCAGCAGCCCTCGGACAGGGGATTACAATGAGCAGTTCTTC. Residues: CASSPRTGDYNEQFF.

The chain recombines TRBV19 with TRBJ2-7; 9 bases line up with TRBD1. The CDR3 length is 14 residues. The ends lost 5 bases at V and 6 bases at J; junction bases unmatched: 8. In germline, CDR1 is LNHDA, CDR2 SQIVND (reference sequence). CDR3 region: CASSVRDRVSEQYF. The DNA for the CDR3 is TGTGCCAGTAGTGTCCGGGACAGGGTCTCCGAGCAGTACTTC.

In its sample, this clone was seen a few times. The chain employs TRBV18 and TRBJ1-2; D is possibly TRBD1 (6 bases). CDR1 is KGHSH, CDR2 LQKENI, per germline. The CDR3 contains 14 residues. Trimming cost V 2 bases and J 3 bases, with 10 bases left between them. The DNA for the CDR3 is TGTGCCAGCTCACCATTCAGGGGAGACTATGGCTACACCTTC. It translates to CASSPFRGDYGYTF.

CDR3: CASSRTGGAYEQYF. The CDR3 bases are TGTGCCAGCAGTCGGACAGGGGGCGCCTACGAGCAGTACTTC. V gene TRBV6-2 or TRBV6-3 combines with J gene TRBJ2-7; 11 bases are shared with TRBD1. V shed 5 bases, J shed 2 bases, and the junction held 2 bases outside the gene matches. The CDR3 is 14 residues long. From germline, CDR1 is MNHEY and CDR2 SVGEGT.

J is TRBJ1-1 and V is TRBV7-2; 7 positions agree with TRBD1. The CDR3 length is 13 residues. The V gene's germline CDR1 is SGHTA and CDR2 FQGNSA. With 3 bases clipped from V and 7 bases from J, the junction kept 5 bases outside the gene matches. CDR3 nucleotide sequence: TGTGCCAGCAGCTTCAGCCGGGACAGTGAAGCTTTCTTT. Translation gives CASSFSRDSEAFF.

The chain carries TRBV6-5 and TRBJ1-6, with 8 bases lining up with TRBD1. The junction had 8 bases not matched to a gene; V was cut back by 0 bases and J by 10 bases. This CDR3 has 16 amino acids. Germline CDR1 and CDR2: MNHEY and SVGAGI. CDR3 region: CASSYSFTGGGSPLHF. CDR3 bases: TGTGCCAGCAGTTACTCGTTTACAGGGGGGGGCTCACCCCTCCACTTT.

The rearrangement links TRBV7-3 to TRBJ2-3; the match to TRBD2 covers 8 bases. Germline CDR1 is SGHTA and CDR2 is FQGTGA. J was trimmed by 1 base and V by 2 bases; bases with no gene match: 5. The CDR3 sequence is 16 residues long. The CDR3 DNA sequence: TGTGCCAGCAGCTTATACCGAGCGGGGGGCACAGATACGCAGTATTTT. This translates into CASSLYRAGGTDTQYF.

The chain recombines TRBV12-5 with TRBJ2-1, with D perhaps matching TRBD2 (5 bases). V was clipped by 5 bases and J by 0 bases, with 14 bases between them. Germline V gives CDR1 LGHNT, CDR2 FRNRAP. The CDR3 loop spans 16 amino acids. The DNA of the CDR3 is TGTGCTAGTGGTGGTAGGACTGTGAGCTCCTACAATGAGCAGTTCTTC. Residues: CASGGRTVSSYNEQFF.

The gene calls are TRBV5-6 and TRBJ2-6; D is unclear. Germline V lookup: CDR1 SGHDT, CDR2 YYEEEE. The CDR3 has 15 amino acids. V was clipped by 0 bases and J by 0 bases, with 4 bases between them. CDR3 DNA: TGTGCCAGCAGCTTGGCCCTCTCTGGGGCCAACGTCCTGACTTTC. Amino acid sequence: CASSLALSGANVLTF.

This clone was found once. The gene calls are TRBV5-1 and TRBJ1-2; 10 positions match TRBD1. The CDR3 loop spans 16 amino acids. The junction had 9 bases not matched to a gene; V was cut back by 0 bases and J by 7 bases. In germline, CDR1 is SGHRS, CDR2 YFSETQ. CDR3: CASSLDRRTGGSGYTF. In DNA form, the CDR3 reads TGCGCCAGCAGCTTGGATCGCAGGACAGGGGGAAGTGGCTACACCTTC. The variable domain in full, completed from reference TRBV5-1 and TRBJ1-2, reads KAGVTQTPRYLIKTRGQQVTLSCSPISGHRSVSWYQQTPGQGLQFLFEYFSETQRNKGNFPGRFSGRQFSNSRSEMNVSTLELGDSALYLCASSLDRRTGGSGYTFGSGTRLTVV.

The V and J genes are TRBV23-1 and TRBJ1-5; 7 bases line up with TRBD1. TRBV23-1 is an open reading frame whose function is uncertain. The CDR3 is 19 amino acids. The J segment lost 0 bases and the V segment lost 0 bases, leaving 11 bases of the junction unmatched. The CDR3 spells CASSQSPTGTVHSNQPQHF. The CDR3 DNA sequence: TGCGCCAGCAGTCAATCGCCGACCGGGACAGTCCATAGCAATCAGCCCCAGCATTTT.

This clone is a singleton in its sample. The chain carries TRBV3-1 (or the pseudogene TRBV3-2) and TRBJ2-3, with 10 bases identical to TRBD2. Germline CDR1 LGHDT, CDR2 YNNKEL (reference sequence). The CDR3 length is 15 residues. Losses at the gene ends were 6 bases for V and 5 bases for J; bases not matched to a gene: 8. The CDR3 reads CASSQSGGARDTQYF. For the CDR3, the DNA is TGTGCCAGCAGTCAAAGCGGGGGGGCACGAGATACGCAGTATTTT.